This T cell receptor (beta chain) is from a study of blood T cell repertoires in COVID-19 (TCRdb year 2020). Study-level background: Samples covering the acute and convalescent phases of COVID-19 were provided by collaborators in the United States, Italy and Spain. The samples were drawn from two sources: the first 160 participants of the ongoing ImmuneRACE study, and approximately 1,300 subjects contributed by 6 global collaborators. Subjects who had been exposed to COVID-19, were actively infected with it, or had recovered from it provided the deeply sampled blood TCRbeta repertoires that made up the dataset. A de-identified subject ID, COVID-19 status, age in years and sex were almost always included in the sample metadata. The repertoires were released in a freely available public database intended as a resource for research on the immune response to SARS-CoV-2. HLA class I and class II types, where available, came from metadata supplied by the sample provider rather than from assay-based typing. The material from the prospective study consisted of cDNA or gDNA derived from T cells, B-cell-depleted T cells, or PBMCs.

The immunoSEQ Assay, a bias-controlled multiplex PCR, was used to amplify TCRbeta CDR3 regions from genomic DNA. The study's processing was this. The number of nucleated cells in each sample was estimated by amplification of reference gene primers within the assay. To quantify the absolute abundance of each unique TCRbeta CDR3 rearrangement, sequence reads were collapsed and filtered. For each sample, productive Simpson clonality was calculated as the square root of Simpson's diversity index over productive rearrangements. The immuneACCESS repertoire file appears here via TCRdb, limited to in-frame rearrangements. These files lack a portion of the clones; in checked studies, under half of the deficit traces to unresolved V genes, and the cause of the others is not known. D and trimming were read from the DNA, whereas the V and J calls and clone size are those reported in that table. The sample has some 66,000 clones on record, around 82% of them singletons. The ten biggest clones cover under 7% of the sample.

Collaborating institutions collected whole blood in K2EDTA tubes following their own protocols. For TCRbeta analysis, collaborator samples were shipped as frozen whole blood, as isolated PBMCs, or as DNA extracted from either sample type. About this clone: The specificity of this receptor is unknown. Base qualities were left out, and no much larger clone turns up one base away.

V is cut by 5 bases and J by 15 bases, and the space between the germline ends is 19 bases. Reading from cysteine to phenylalanine, the CDR3 counts 13 amino acids. The entry retains the CDR3 DNA only, 39 bases that are in frame from base 1. The germline V gene supplies CDR1 KGHDR and CDR2 SFDVKD. Overall study results and their limits: How much clinical and demographic metadata was included differed by source and by participant, and the metadata was provided uncurated.

The source material was peripheral blood. The sequence joins TRBV24-1 to TRBJ1-5; the D gene cannot be resolved reliably. This sequence was found in a man aged 55 to 69 with acute or convalescent COVID-19. The nucleotide sequence reads as follows: TGTGCCACCAGTGCCCCTGACGGTTCAGGAATGCATTTT. Translated, it gives CATSAPDGSGMHF.